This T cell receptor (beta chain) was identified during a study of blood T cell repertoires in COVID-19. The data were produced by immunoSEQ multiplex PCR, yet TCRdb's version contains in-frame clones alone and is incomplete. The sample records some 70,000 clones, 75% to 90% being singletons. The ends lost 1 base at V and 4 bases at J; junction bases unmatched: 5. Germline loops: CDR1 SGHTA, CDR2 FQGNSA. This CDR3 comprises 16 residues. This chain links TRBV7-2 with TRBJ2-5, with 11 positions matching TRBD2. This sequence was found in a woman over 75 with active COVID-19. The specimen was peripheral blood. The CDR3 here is CASSLERGTSGETQYF. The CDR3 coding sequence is TGTGCCAGCAGCTTAGAGAGGGGGACTAGCGGAGAGACCCAGTACTTC.